A single sample is the source of the 19 T cell receptor beta chains below, sequenced in a study of PD-L1 blockade in urothelial cancer. The protocol was immunoSEQ multiplex PCR, while the TCRdb copy is restricted to in-frame clones and leaves out a portion. Here the sample spans some 79,000 clones, 82% being singletons. Sequenced here: PBMCs, sampled around atezolizumab (anti-PD-L1) treatment. Receptor source: a man in his sixties or seventies with urothelial cancer.

V and J are TRBV18 and TRBJ2-3; the match to TRBD2 covers 9 bases. Germline lookup yields CDR1 KGHSH and CDR2 LQKENI. Trimming took 4 bases from V and 2 from J; bases not matched to a gene: 7. The CDR3 runs to 16 residues. DNA of the CDR3: TGTGCCAGCTCACTACGGACTAGCGAGCCCACAGATACGCAGTATTTT. It codes for CASSLRTSEPTDTQYF. Variable domain in full (rest from reference TRBV18 and TRBJ2-3): NAGVMQNPRHLVRRRGQEARLRCSPMKGHSHVYWYRQLPEEGLKFMVYLQKENIIDESGMPKERFSAEFPKEGPSILRIQQVVRGDSAAYFCASSLRTSEPTDTQYFGPGTRLTVL.

The chain recombines TRBV11-3 with TRBJ2-2, with D possibly matching TRBD1 (6 bases). Germline CDR1 is SGHNT and CDR2 is YENEEA. Deletions cut 6 bases from V and 0 bases from J, with 17 bases between. CDR3 size: 17 residues. The CDR3 region is CASRLLPGTTNTGELFF. CDR3 nucleotides: TGTGCCAGCAGACTACTCCCCGGGACAACGAACACCGGGGAGCTGTTTTTT.

This clone occurred once. This chain links TRBV21-1 with TRBJ2-7; TRBD2 is the table's D call and was not checked against the DNA. TRBV21-1 is described as a pseudogene. This CDR3 is 15 amino acids long. The CDR3 region has the DNA TGTGCCAGCAGCAAAGGGGAGGCAGTATCGCCCCGTAAGTACTTC. Protein: CASSKGEAVSPRKYF.

The rearrangement links TRBV2 to TRBJ2-5; D gene unclear. V was shortened by 0 bases and J by 5 bases, with 7 bases between the two germline ends. Germline CDR1 is SNHLY and CDR2 is FYNNEI. The CDR3 is 13 amino acids. CDR3 nucleotide sequence: TGTGCCAGCAGTGAAGCGCTTCGGGAGACCCAGTACTTC. Its protein product is CASSEALRETQYF. The entire variable domain, with the rest obtained from reference TRBV2 and TRBJ2-5, is as follows: EPEVTQTPSHQVTQMGQEVILRCVPISNHLYFYWYRQILGQKVEFLVSFYNNEISEKSEIFDDQFSVERPDGSNFTLKIRSTKLEDSAMYFCASSEALRETQYFGPGTRLLVL.

The table lists this clone with a count of one. This chain links TRBV21-1 with TRBJ2-7; TRBD2 was called by the table and not checked on the DNA. TRBV21-1 is termed a pseudogene. CDR3 length: 18 residues. The CDR3: CASSKVHGRTSGSYEQYF. CDR3 sequence (DNA): TGTGCCAGCAGCAAAGTTCACGGCCGGACTAGCGGGAGTTATGAGCAGTACTTC.

Note on this clone: This sample also contains other DNA sequences that code for the same CDR3. In DNA, the CDR3 is TGTGCCAGCAGCCTCGGCGGGGGAGAGCAGTTCTTC. Translating gives CASSLGGGEQFF. The gene calls are TRBV7-3 and TRBJ2-1, with 7 positions matching TRBD2. J was trimmed by 10 bases and V by 5 bases; bases with no gene match: 5. From germline, CDR1 is SGHTA and CDR2 FQGTGA. The CDR3 covers 12 residues.

This chain links TRBV19 with TRBJ1-1, with TRBD1 identical over 8 bases. This CDR3 contains 15 residues. After removal of 3 bases from V and 2 bases from J, the junction contained 5 bases not matched to a gene. Germline V lookup: CDR1 LNHDA, CDR2 SQIVND (reference sequence). The CDR3 nucleotides read TGTGCCAGTAGTATGTCGGCAGGGGGCAACACTGAAGCTTTCTTT. Protein sequence: CASSMSAGGNTEAFF.

This chain uses TRBV7-2 with TRBJ2-2; 8 bases match TRBD1. This CDR3 has 16 amino acids. The trim removed 1 base at V and 3 bases at J, leaving 4 bases unmatched. The germline V gene has CDR1 SGHTA and CDR2 FQGNSA. In DNA, the CDR3 is TGTGCCAGCAGCTTAGGCAGGGGGCCTGACACCGGGGAGCTGTTTTTT. It is translated as CASSLGRGPDTGELFF.

The chain joins TRBV30 to TRBJ1-2; TRBD1 agrees at 7 bases. The germline gives CDR1 GTSNPN, CDR2 SVGIG (reference sequence). The V gene end was trimmed by 2 bases and the J gene end by 8 bases; junction bases not matched to a gene: 8. The CDR3 covers 13 residues. CDR3 loop: CAWSRDRPRGYTF. CDR3 nucleotide sequence: TGTGCCTGGAGTCGGGACAGACCCCGGGGCTACACCTTC. The whole variable domain, remainder taken from reference TRBV30 and TRBJ1-2, is SQTIHQWPATLVQPVGSPLSLECTVEGTSNPNLYWYRQAAGRGLQLLFYSVGIGQISSEVPQNLSASRPQDRQFILSSKKLLLSDSGFYLCAWSRDRPRGYTFGSGTRLTVV.

V usage is TRBV4-1 and J usage is TRBJ1-2, with D possibly TRBD1 on 5 matching bases. V was shortened by 4 bases and J by 8 bases, with 17 bases between the two germline ends. The CDR3 has 14 residues. The V gene's germline CDR1 is MGHRA and CDR2 YSYEKL. Here the CDR3 reads CASSLYRGARGYTF. CDR3 nucleotides: TGCGCCAGCAGCCTGTATCGTGGGGCGAGGGGCTACACCTTC.

V usage is TRBV6-5 and J usage is TRBJ2-7; D perhaps matches TRBD1 (6 bases). V lost 0 bases, J lost 0 bases, and 9 bases lay in between. Germline V gene lookup returns CDR1 MNHEY and CDR2 SVGAGI. The CDR3 extends over 15 amino acids. The CDR3 protein is CASSYSTGSSYEQYF. The CDR3 DNA reads as TGTGCCAGCAGTTACTCAACAGGGAGCTCCTACGAGCAGTACTTC.

The V and J genes are TRBV21-1 and TRBJ1-1; TRBD1 is the table's D call, not checked against the DNA. TRBV21-1 corresponds to a pseudogene. This CDR3 spans 18 amino acids. Here the CDR3 reads CASSASGQGARMNTEAFF. CDR3 DNA sequence: TGTGCCAGCAGCGCCTCGGGACAGGGGGCGCGGATGAACACTGAAGCTTTCTTT.

This rearrangement joins TRBV11-3 to TRBJ2-1, with 13 bases identical to TRBD2. Germline-derived CDR1 and CDR2 are SGHNT and YENEEA. V was clipped by 5 bases and J by 6 bases; unmatched bases: 4. The CDR3 spans 15 residues. CDR3 sequence reads: CASSRTSGSRNEQFF. In DNA form, the CDR3 reads TGTGCCAGCAGCCGGACTAGCGGGAGCCGCAATGAGCAGTTCTTC.

V and J are TRBV7-8 and TRBJ1-3, with D possibly being TRBD1 (6 bases). The CDR3 runs 15 residues. The V end lost 4 bases, the J end lost 4 bases, and 14 bases lay between the germline ends. Germline CDR1 is SGHVS and CDR2 is FQNEAQ. CDR3 in amino acids: CASSSNQGIGNTIYF. The CDR3 region has the DNA TGTGCCAGCAGCTCCAACCAGGGGATCGGAAACACCATATATTTT.

The V and J genes are TRBV30 and TRBJ1-5, with a possible D match to TRBD1 (5 bases). The germline V gene has CDR1 GTSNPN and CDR2 SVGIG (reference sequence). The CDR3 runs 11 residues. Trimming pared 6 bases from V and 5 bases from J, leaving 8 bases between. The CDR3 nucleotides are TGTGCCTGTGGGACTGATCAGCCCCAGCATTTT. Its protein is CACGTDQPQHF.

This chain links TRBV4-3 with TRBJ2-7; 9 bases are a match to TRBD2. Germline V gives CDR1 LGHNA, CDR2 YSLEER. Germline trimming cut 0 bases from V and 0 bases from J; bases unmatched to any gene: 18. This CDR3 contains 21 residues. The CDR3 region has the DNA TGCGCCAGCAGCCAAGATTCCGTGGCGGGAGGGCTTCTATTAAGCTCCTACGAGCAGTACTTC. Its protein product is CASSQDSVAGGLLLSSYEQYF.

This rearrangement joins TRBV6-1 to TRBJ2-7, with 7 bases fitting TRBD1. The germline V gene has CDR1 MNHNS and CDR2 SASEGT. V dropped 4 bases and J dropped 2; count of bases not matched to a gene: 11. The CDR3 covers 16 residues. CDR3 loop: CASSGPSRDRTYEQYF. The CDR3, as DNA: TGTGCCAGCAGTGGACCCAGCCGGGACAGAACCTACGAGCAGTACTTC.

This clone showed up just once. V usage is TRBV7-2 and J usage is TRBJ1-5, with D maybe TRBD1 (6 bases). Germline CDR1 and CDR2: SGHTA and FQGNSA. The CDR3 length is 15 residues. Deletions cut 2 bases from V and 6 bases from J, with 14 bases between. The DNA of the CDR3 is TGTGCCAGCAGCTTAATAGGGGGTAGTGGTCAGCCCCAGCATTTT. Its translation: CASSLIGGSGQPQHF.

This chain uses TRBV10-3 with TRBJ2-7, with 8 bases fitting TRBD1. Germline lookup yields CDR1 ENHRY and CDR2 SYGVKD. J lost 4 bases, V lost 4 bases, and 9 bases had no gene match. This CDR3 comprises 15 residues. In DNA, the CDR3 is TGTGCCATCAGTGGCTCAAGACAGGGGCAATACGAGCAGTACTTC. Residues: CAISGSRQGQYEQYF.